A selection of T cell receptor beta chains follows, all from one sample in a study of blood T cell repertoires in COVID-19. The method was immunoSEQ multiplex PCR; TCRdb's version includes in-frame clones alone and lacks a portion of them. Of over 200,000 clones in the sample, approximately 88% were seen once. Sequenced sample: peripheral blood. These receptors came from a woman younger than 45 with acute or convalescent COVID-19. Both conserved end residues are part of each CDR3. Fields, in order: clone size, D gene, V gene, J gene, CDR3 protein, CDR3 DNA. D genes are given only for firm matches. Clone size is shown for a subset of rows, as once, few, many or a class of expanded clone.

-	TRBD2	TRBV6-2/TRBV6-3	TRBJ2-7	CASSYVSGNDEQYF	TGTGCCAGCAGTTACGTTAGCGGGAACGACGAGCAGTACTTC
-	-	TRBV7-9	TRBJ1-2	CASSVGLDYGYTF	TGTGCCAGCAGCGTGGGACTGGACTATGGCTACACCTTC
-	-	TRBV30	TRBJ2-5	CAWSQGGETQYF	TGTGCCTGGAGCCAGGGGGGAGAGACCCAGTACTTC
-	TRBD2	TRBV5-6	TRBJ2-7	CASSTGLLAGGAYEQYF	TGTGCCAGCAGTACAGGGTTACTAGCGGGAGGCGCATACGAGCAGTACTTC
-	-	TRBV6-5	TRBJ2-7	CASSPRAGNSYEQYF	TGTGCCAGCAGCCCACGGGCGGGCAACTCCTACGAGCAGTACTTC
-	TRBD1	TRBV4-3	TRBJ2-7	CASSQGHSGQGVYEQYF	TGCGCCAGCAGCCAGGGCCATTCGGGACAGGGTGTTTACGAGCAGTACTTC
-	-	TRBV7-2	TRBJ2-5	CASSLGATPIQETQYF	TGTGCCAGCAGCTTAGGAGCCACGCCAATTCAAGAGACCCAGTACTTC
-	-	TRBV11-2	TRBJ2-1	CASSISGEGGNEQFF	TGTGCCAGCAGCATTAGCGGAGAGGGCGGCAATGAGCAGTTCTTC
once	-	TRBV14	TRBJ2-7	CASSQGRIRSYEQYF	TGTGCCAGCAGCCAAGGGAGGATTCGCTCCTACGAGCAGTACTTC
-	-	TRBV9	TRBJ1-2	CASRWGDGYTF	TGTGCCAGCCGATGGGGGGATGGCTACACCTTC
once	-	TRBV19	TRBJ1-1	CASRLSGQINTEAFF	TGTGCCAGTAGATTATCAGGACAGATCAACACTGAAGCTTTCTTT
-	TRBD1	TRBV27	TRBJ2-6	CASRGGPGANVLTF	TGTGCCAGCAGAGGGGGCCCCGGGGCCAACGTCCTGACTTTC
-	TRBD1	TRBV11-3	TRBJ2-6	CASSGAGTAYSGANVLTF	TGTGCCAGCAGCGGGGCCGGGACAGCTTACTCTGGGGCCAACGTCCTGACTTTC
-	TRBD2	TRBV9	TRBJ2-1	CASSSGLTIGEQFF	TGTGCCAGCAGCTCGGGACTAACGATAGGTGAGCAGTTCTTC
-	-	TRBV5-5	TRBJ2-1	CASELIPGRVGINEQFF	TGTGCCAGCGAATTAATCCCGGGCAGGGTGGGGATAAATGAGCAGTTCTTC
-	TRBD2	TRBV5-4	TRBJ2-1	CASSLSGRAKNEQFF	TGTGCCAGCAGCCTTAGCGGGAGGGCCAAAAATGAGCAGTTCTTC
-	TRBD1	TRBV30	TRBJ1-2	CAWTTGGHYGYTF	TGTGCCTGGACTACAGGGGGACACTATGGCTACACCTTC
once	-	TRBV27	TRBJ2-3	CASSLSAATDTQYF	TGTGCCAGCAGTTTATCGGCGGCGACAGATACGCAGTATTTT
-	-	TRBV25-1	TRBJ2-4	CASSESVGQGNIQYF	TGTGCCAGCAGTGAATCGGTAGGGCAGGGGAACATTCAGTACTTC
-	TRBD1	TRBV30	TRBJ1-6	CAWSVKDRAGSPLHF	TGTGCCTGGAGTGTAAAAGACAGGGCAGGGTCACCCCTCCACTTT
-	TRBD1	TRBV6-6	TRBJ1-2	CASSLGQGGGYTF	TGTGCCAGCAGTTTGGGACAGGGTGGCGGCTACACCTTC
few	-	TRBV11-3	TRBJ2-1	CASSPRTVYNEQFF	TGTGCCAGCAGCCCCAGGACTGTTTACAATGAGCAGTTCTTC
-	-	TRBV11-3	TRBJ1-1	CASSLTGQNTEAFF	TGTGCCAGCAGCTTAACGGGACAGAACACTGAAGCTTTCTTT
-	-	TRBV25-1	TRBJ2-2	CASSGNRVKGELFF	TGTGCCAGCAGTGGAAACAGGGTTAAGGGGGAGCTGTTTTTT
-	TRBD2	TRBV13	TRBJ2-5	CASSLETSGIQETQYF	TGTGCCAGCAGCTTAGAAACTAGCGGCATCCAAGAGACCCAGTACTTC
-	-	TRBV6-5	TRBJ1-4	CASSQSGKLFF	TGTGCCAGCAGCCAATCAGGAAAACTGTTTTTT
-	TRBD1	TRBV6-8	TRBJ2-7	CASRYKGQGINEQYF	TGTGCCAGCAGATATAAGGGACAGGGTATCAACGAGCAGTACTTC
-	TRBD1	TRBV24-1	TRBJ2-3	CATSTGGWDTQYF	TGTGCCACCAGTACAGGGGGCTGGGATACGCAGTATTTT
-	-	TRBV2	TRBJ1-6	CASSELRPSYNSPLHF	TGTGCCAGCAGTGAATTACGCCCTAGCTATAATTCACCCCTCCACTTT
-	TRBD1	TRBV28	TRBJ1-4	CASSFPGTGIEKLFF	TGTGCCAGCAGTTTTCCCGGGACAGGCATTGAAAAACTGTTTTTT
-	TRBD2	TRBV7-2	TRBJ2-3	CASSLSGTSLDTQYF	TGTGCCAGCAGCTTATCCGGGACTAGCCTAGATACGCAGTATTTT
-	TRBD2	TRBV6-1	TRBJ2-2	CASSEGGLAVNTGELFF	TGTGCCAGCAGTGAGGGGGGACTAGCGGTGAACACCGGGGAGCTGTTTTTT
-	-	TRBV18	TRBJ2-7	CASSLQQVSYEQYF	TGTGCCAGCTCACTGCAACAGGTCTCCTACGAGCAGTACTTC
-	TRBD1	TRBV27	TRBJ1-2	CASSFPGGSGYTF	TGTGCCAGCAGTTTTCCAGGGGGCAGTGGCTACACCTTC
-	TRBD2	TRBV10-2	TRBJ2-7	CASSGWREGDYEQYF	TGCGCCAGCAGTGGTTGGCGGGAGGGCGACTACGAGCAGTACTTC
-	TRBD2	TRBV7-9	TRBJ2-1	CASSPRGRGSSYNEQFF	TGTGCCAGCAGCCCCCGCGGGCGGGGGAGCTCCTACAATGAGCAGTTCTTC
-	-	TRBV24-1	TRBJ2-1	CATSGRRGSYNEQFF	TGTGCCACCAGTGGGAGGCGAGGCTCCTACAATGAGCAGTTCTTC
-	TRBD1	TRBV7-9	TRBJ2-2	CASSLSGGNTGELFF	TGTGCCAGCAGCTTATCAGGGGGCAACACCGGGGAGCTGTTTTTT
-	TRBD1	TRBV6-5	TRBJ2-1	CASRILGQGENEQFF	TGTGCCAGCAGGATACTGGGACAGGGTGAGAATGAGCAGTTCTTC
-	-	TRBV20-1	TRBJ2-3	CSASRVVGTDTQYF	TGCAGTGCTAGTCGAGTGGTTGGCACAGATACGCAGTATTTT
-	-	TRBV6-5	TRBJ1-5	CASTEGSSNQPQHF	TGTGCCAGCACGGAGGGAAGTAGCAATCAGCCCCAGCATTTT
-	TRBD1	TRBV9	TRBJ2-2	CASSIQGASGELFF	TGTGCCAGCAGCATACAGGGGGCTAGCGGGGAGCTGTTTTTT